The next 13 T cell receptor beta chains were all read from a single sample in a study of CD8+CD57+ T cells in acquired aplastic anemia. Flow cytometry had shown expanded CD8+CD57+ cells in the patients chosen for sequencing. Genomic DNA, the template, was used for profiling of the TCR beta VDJ and CDR3. TCRdb called the reads again in MiXCR, with one record for every CDR3 protein. The sample consists of around 430,000 distinct CDR3 sequences, approximately 33% of them appearing once. The material sequenced was sorted CD4+, CD8+, or CD8+CD57+ T cells (not recorded which) from PBMCs. The receptor set was obtained from a human donor with aplastic anemia.

CDR3 sequence reads: CASSRSTDSSSYEQYF. CDR3 in DNA: TGCGCCAGCAGCCGCTCCACAGACTCGAGCTCCTACGAGCAGTACTTC. The chain recombines TRBV4-3 with TRBJ2-7; D remains ambiguous. This CDR3 has 16 amino acids. Germline loops: CDR1 LGHNA, CDR2 YSLEER. Trimming stripped 4 bases from V and 0 bases from J, with 16 bases between.

As regards this clonotype: Since a much larger clone is just one base distant, this may be a read error. J is TRBJ1-5 and V is TRBV6-1, with no clear D. This CDR3 comprises 13 residues. CDR1 is MNHNS, CDR2 SASEGT, per germline. As DNA, the CDR3 is TGTGCCGGCAGTCCACCGGGCGGTCAGCCCCAGCATTTT. Translating it yields CAGSPPGGQPQHF.

This clonotype was seen ten or more times. The rearrangement links TRBV10-3 to TRBJ2-7, with TRBD1 matching 7 bases. Germline V CDR1 and CDR2: ENHRY, SYGVKD. Unmatched junction bases numbered 6, after V lost 0 bases and J lost 4 bases. The CDR3 is 15 amino acids. CDR3 DNA: TGTGCCATCAGTGAGTCGAGTTCCAGGGGGTACGAGCAGTACTTC. It is translated as CAISESSSRGYEQYF.

This clonotype was seen more than once but under ten times. The rearrangement joins TRBV7-2 to TRBJ2-7, with D possibly matching TRBD1 (5 bases). CDR3 length: 14 residues. Trimming stripped 0 bases from V and 7 bases from J, with 13 bases between. Per the germline V gene, CDR1 is SGHTA and CDR2 is FQGNSA. CDR3 sequence (DNA): TGTGCCAGCAGCTTAGCCCCACAGGTGGATGAGCAGTACTTC. Translated, it gives CASSLAPQVDEQYF.

This clonotype was detected many times. The rearrangement links TRBV2 to TRBJ1-1; the match to TRBD1 covers 9 bases. Losses at the gene ends were 6 bases for V and 0 bases for J; bases not matched to a gene: 11. CDR1 and CDR2 (germline): SNHLY, FYNNEI. The CDR3 consists of 17 residues. CDR3 amino acids: CASSVPGQGLMNTEAFF. DNA of the CDR3: TGTGCCAGCAGCGTACCGGGACAGGGATTGATGAACACTGAAGCTTTCTTT.

About this clonotype: Given a much more abundant clone one base away, this may be a read error. The CDR3 loop reads CPSSLSKRNTEAFF. The CDR3 DNA follows: TGTCCCAGCAGCTTGTCAAAAAGGAACACTGAAGCTTTCTTT. This sequence joins TRBV7-8 and TRBJ1-1; unclear D gene. The CDR3 has 14 amino acids. Germline V CDR1 and CDR2: SGHVS, FQNEAQ.

This clonotype was seen a handful of times. The chain combines TRBV25-1 with TRBJ2-7, with D tentatively TRBD2 (5 bases). CDR1 and CDR2 (germline): MGHDK, SYGVNS. The germline V and J ends were trimmed by 6 bases and 7 bases, with 13 bases remaining between them. This CDR3 contains 12 residues. CDR3 protein: CASRGRTVEQYF. The CDR3 DNA reads TGTGCCAGCAGGGGCAGGACTGTAGAGCAGTACTTC.

The sample holds a few counts of this clonotype. J is TRBJ1-1 and V is TRBV5-1; no clear D. Germline values: CDR1 SGHRS, CDR2 YFSETQ. This CDR3 contains 13 residues. V lost 4 bases to trimming and J lost 5 bases, with 12 bases between them. Here the CDR3 reads CASSPVGGTEAFF. The CDR3 DNA follows: TGCGCCAGCAGCCCGGTAGGAGGTACTGAAGCTTTCTTT.

This clonotype showed up just a few times. The V call is TRBV20-1, the J call TRBJ2-2, with 10 bases lining up with TRBD1. J gave up 3 bases and V 6 bases, and 4 bases lay outside the gene matches. CDR1 and CDR2 from the germline V gene are DFQATT and SNEGSKA (reference sequence). The CDR3 sequence is 14 residues long. The CDR3 DNA reads TGCAGTGCGAGGGGACAGGGGCACACCGGGGAGCTGTTTTTT. Amino acids: CSARGQGHTGELFF.

This clonotype was observed many times. The V call is TRBV20-1, the J call TRBJ1-2; a possible D gene is TRBD1 (5 bases). The V gene lost 1 base and the J gene lost 7 bases, with 16 bases spanning the gap. CDR3 size: 14 residues. Germline V gene lookup returns CDR1 DFQATT and CDR2 SNEGSKA (reference sequence). CDR3 nucleotide sequence: TGCAGTGCTAGAGTGGGGGGTGCGGGAACTGGCTACACCTTC. This encodes CSARVGGAGTGYTF.

Only one count was recorded for this clonotype. A much larger clone lies one base from this, so it may be a read error. The gene calls are TRBV11-1 and TRBJ2-1; a weak D match, TRBD2 (6 bases). Germline V lookup: CDR1 SGHAT, CDR2 FQDESV (reference sequence). The CDR3 spans 16 residues. As DNA, the CDR3 is TGTGCCAGCAGCGCACCCGGGACTGCAAGCTACAATGAGCAGTCCTTC. This encodes CASSAPGTASYNEQSF.

The V gene is TRBV5-1, the J gene TRBJ2-3; 12 nucleotides agree with TRBD2. Unmatched junction bases numbered 5, after V lost 4 bases and J lost 2 bases. CDR1 and CDR2 from the germline V gene are SGHRS and YFSETQ. This CDR3 contains 16 residues. CDR3 region: CASSMRLAGDTDTQYF. The CDR3 nucleotides are TGCGCCAGCAGCATGCGACTAGCGGGGGACACAGATACGCAGTATTTT. The entire variable domain, with the rest obtained from reference TRBV5-1 and TRBJ2-3, is as follows: KAGVTQTPRYLIKTRGQQVTLSCSPISGHRSVSWYQQTPGQGLQFLFEYFSETQRNKGNFPGRFSGRQFSNSRSEMNVSTLELGDSALYLCASSMRLAGDTDTQYFGPGTRLTVL.

This clonotype has at least ten counts. V and J are TRBV12-3 or TRBV12-4 and TRBJ1-2; TRBD1 is a possible D gene (5 bases). CDR3 size: 14 residues. V was trimmed by 0 bases and J by 2 bases, leaving 7 bases between them. Here the CDR3 DNA reads TGTGCCAGCAGTTTAGCGCACAGGAACTATGGCTACACCTTC. Protein product: CASSLAHRNYGYTF.